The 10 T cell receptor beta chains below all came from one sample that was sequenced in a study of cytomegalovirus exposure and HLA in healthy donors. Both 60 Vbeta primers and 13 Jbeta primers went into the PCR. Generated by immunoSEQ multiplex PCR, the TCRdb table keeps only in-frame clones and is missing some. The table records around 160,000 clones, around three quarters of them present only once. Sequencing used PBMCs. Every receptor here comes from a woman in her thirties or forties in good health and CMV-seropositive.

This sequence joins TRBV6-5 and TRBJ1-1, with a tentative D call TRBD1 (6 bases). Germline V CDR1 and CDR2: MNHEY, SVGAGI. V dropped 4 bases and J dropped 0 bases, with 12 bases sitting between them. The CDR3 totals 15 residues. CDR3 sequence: CASSLSGQLNTEAFF. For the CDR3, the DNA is TGTGCCAGCAGTTTATCCGGACAGTTGAACACTGAAGCTTTCTTT.

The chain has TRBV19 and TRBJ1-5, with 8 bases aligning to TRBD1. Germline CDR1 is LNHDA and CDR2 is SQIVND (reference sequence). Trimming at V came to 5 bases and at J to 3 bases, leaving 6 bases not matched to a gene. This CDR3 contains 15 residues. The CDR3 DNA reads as TGTGCCAGTAGTGCCCTGGACAGGGACAATCAGCCCCAGCATTTT. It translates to CASSALDRDNQPQHF. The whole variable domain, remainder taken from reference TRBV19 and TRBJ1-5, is DGGITQSPKYLFRKEGQNVTLSCEQNLNHDAMYWYRQDPGQGLRLIYYSQIVNDFQKGDIAEGYSVSREKKESFPLTVTSAQKNPTAFYLCASSALDRDNQPQHFGDGTRLSIL.

The CDR3 DNA reads TGTGCCAGCAGCTTATTCCGAGGTGGAAACACCATATATTTT. This codes for CASSLFRGGNTIYF. V and J are TRBV11-2 and TRBJ1-3; D remains ambiguous. The germline V gene encodes CDR1 SGHAT and CDR2 FQNNGV. V lost 2 bases and J 3 bases, leaving 8 bases between the germline ends. The CDR3 totals 14 residues.

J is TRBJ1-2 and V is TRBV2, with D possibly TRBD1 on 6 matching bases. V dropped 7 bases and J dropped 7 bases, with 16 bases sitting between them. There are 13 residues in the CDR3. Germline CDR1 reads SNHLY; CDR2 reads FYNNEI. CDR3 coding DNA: TGTGCCAGCACCAAGGGGGGGGCCGGTGGCTACACCTTC. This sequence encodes CASTKGGAGGYTF.

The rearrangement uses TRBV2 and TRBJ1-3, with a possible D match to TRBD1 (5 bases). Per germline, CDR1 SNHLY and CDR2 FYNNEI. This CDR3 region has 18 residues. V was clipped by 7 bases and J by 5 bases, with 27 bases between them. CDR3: CASTSGTAGQWNRNTIYF. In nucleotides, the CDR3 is TGTGCCAGCACCAGTGGTACGGCAGGGCAATGGAACAGAAACACCATATATTTT.

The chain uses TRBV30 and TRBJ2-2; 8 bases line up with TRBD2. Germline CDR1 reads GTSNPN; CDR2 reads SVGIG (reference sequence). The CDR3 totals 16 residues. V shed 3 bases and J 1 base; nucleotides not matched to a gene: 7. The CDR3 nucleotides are TGTGCCTGGAGGTGGGGCGGGGGGAAGAACACCGGGGAGCTGTTTTTT. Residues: CAWRWGGGKNTGELFF.

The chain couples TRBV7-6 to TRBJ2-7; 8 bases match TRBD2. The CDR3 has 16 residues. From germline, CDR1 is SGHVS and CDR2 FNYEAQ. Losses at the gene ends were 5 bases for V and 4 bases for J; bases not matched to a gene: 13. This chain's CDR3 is CASSRSGGPSLYEQYF. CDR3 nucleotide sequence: TGTGCCAGCAGCCGGAGCGGGGGCCCGTCCCTTTACGAGCAGTACTTC.

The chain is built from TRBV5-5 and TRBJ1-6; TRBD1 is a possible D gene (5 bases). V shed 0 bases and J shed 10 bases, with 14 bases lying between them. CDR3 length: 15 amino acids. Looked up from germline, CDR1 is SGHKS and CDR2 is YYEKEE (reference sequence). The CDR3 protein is CASSLVQVTNSPLHF. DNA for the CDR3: TGTGCCAGCAGCTTGGTACAGGTTACAAACTCACCCCTCCACTTT.

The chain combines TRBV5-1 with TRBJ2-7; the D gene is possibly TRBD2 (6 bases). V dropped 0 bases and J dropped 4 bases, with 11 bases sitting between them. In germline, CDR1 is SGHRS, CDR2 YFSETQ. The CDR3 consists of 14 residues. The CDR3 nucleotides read TGCGCCAGCAGCTTGGCCGGGGGATTGTACGAGCAGTACTTC. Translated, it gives CASSLAGGLYEQYF. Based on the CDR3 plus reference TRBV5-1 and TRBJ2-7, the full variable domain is KAGVTQTPRYLIKTRGQQVTLSCSPISGHRSVSWYQQTPGQGLQFLFEYFSETQRNKGNFPGRFSGRQFSNSRSEMNVSTLELGDSALYLCASSLAGGLYEQYFGPGTRLTVT.

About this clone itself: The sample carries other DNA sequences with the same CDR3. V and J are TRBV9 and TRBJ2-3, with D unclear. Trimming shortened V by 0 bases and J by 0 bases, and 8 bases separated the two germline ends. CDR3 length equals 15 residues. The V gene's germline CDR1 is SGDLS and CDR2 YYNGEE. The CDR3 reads CASSVGGGSTDTQYF. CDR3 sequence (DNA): TGTGCCAGCAGCGTAGGTGGCGGTAGCACAGATACGCAGTATTTT.